One sample yielded the 19 T cell receptor beta chains listed below, sequenced in a study of PD-1 blockade in classical Hodgkin lymphoma. All the patients suffered relapse after autologous stem cell transplantation, and brentuximab vedotin exposure differed. Out of thawed PBMCs, magnetic negative selection purified CD4+ T cells. TCRdb's table, derived via immunoSEQ multiplex PCR, lists solely in-frame clones and lacks some. The table has nearly 25,000 clones, roughly 84% seen once; the top ten hold over 1.5%. This material consisted of CD4+ T cells from blood, taken at baseline. These receptors all come from a human donor with classical Hodgkin lymphoma.

The chain couples TRBV5-1 to TRBJ1-1; 7 nucleotides align to TRBD1. The CDR3 covers 14 residues. Germline loops: CDR1 SGHRS, CDR2 YFSETQ. V lost 0 bases, J lost 6 bases, and 5 bases stayed unmatched. The CDR3 DNA sequence: TGCGCCAGCAGCTTGGAGGGGGCCCGGGCTGAAGCTTTCTTT. Its protein product is CASSLEGARAEAFF.

The genes are TRBV18 and TRBJ1-2, with 8 bases matching TRBD1. CDR3 length: 14 residues. The ends lost 6 bases at V and 2 bases at J; junction bases unmatched: 5. Germline loops: CDR1 KGHSH, CDR2 LQKENI. The CDR3 loop is CASSPTGENYGYTF. As DNA, the CDR3 is TGTGCCAGCTCCCCGACAGGGGAGAACTATGGCTACACCTTC.

A few counts support this clone. The chain recombines TRBV27 with TRBJ2-2, with 10 bases that match TRBD1. The V gene end was trimmed by 4 bases and the J gene end by 5 bases; junction bases not matched to a gene: 10. This CDR3 spans 17 amino acids. Germline V gene data show CDR1 as MNHEY and CDR2 as SMNVEV (reference sequence). CDR3 residues: CASSYVAGTGVTGELFF. Here the CDR3 DNA reads TGTGCCAGCAGTTACGTGGCCGGGACAGGGGTAACCGGGGAGCTGTTTTTT.

The rearrangement uses TRBV30 and TRBJ1-2; a weak D match, TRBD1 (5 bases). The CDR3 loop spans 15 amino acids. Germline V lookup: CDR1 GTSNPN, CDR2 SVGIG (reference sequence). Deletions cut 1 base from V and 2 bases from J, with 14 bases between. The CDR3 loop is CAWSAAGTVNYGYTF. The CDR3 nucleotides read TGTGCCTGGAGTGCCGCAGGGACTGTCAACTATGGCTACACCTTC. Combining the CDR3 with reference TRBV30 and TRBJ1-2 gives the whole variable domain SQTIHQWPATLVQPVGSPLSLECTVEGTSNPNLYWYRQAAGRGLQLLFYSVGIGQISSEVPQNLSASRPQDRQFILSSKKLLLSDSGFYLCAWSAAGTVNYGYTFGSGTRLTVV.

The chain employs TRBV9 and TRBJ2-3; either TRBD1 or TRBD2 may supply D (5 bases each). V was cut by 3 bases and J by 2 bases, with 16 bases left in between. CDR3 length: 16 residues. Germline V gene data show CDR1 as SGDLS and CDR2 as YYNGEE. DNA of the CDR3: TGTGCCAGCAGCGCCATGGGACCGACGAACACAGATACGCAGTATTTT. Translating it yields CASSAMGPTNTDTQYF.

There are a few counts of this clone. The rearrangement joins TRBV10-2 to TRBJ1-1; weak D call: TRBD1 (5 bases). The germline CDR1 and CDR2 sequences are WSHSY and SAAADI. The CDR3 loop spans 14 amino acids. The V and J ends lost 10 bases and 0 bases respectively, with 15 bases between them. The CDR3 is CATSGSAMNTEAFF. CDR3 nucleotides: TGCGCCACCTCAGGGTCAGCGATGAACACTGAAGCTTTCTTT.

The genes are TRBV5-4 and TRBJ1-1; D uncertain. Germline CDR1 SGHNT, CDR2 YYREEE (reference sequence). This CDR3 region has 14 residues. The ends were cut back, 2 bases at V and 7 bases at J, with 15 bases in the middle. The CDR3 DNA sequence: TGTGCCAGCAGCTTTTTCATCCGTCCTGGTGAAGCTTTCTTT. Translated, it gives CASSFFIRPGEAFF. Together with reference TRBV5-4 and TRBJ1-1, the CDR3 gives the full variable domain: ETGVTQSPTHLIKTRGQQVTLRCSSQSGHNTVSWYQQALGQGPQFIFQYYREEENGRGNFPPRFSGLQFPNYSSELNVNALELDDSALYLCASSFFIRPGEAFFGQGTRLTVV.

This rearrangement joins TRBV6-5 to TRBJ1-2; no reliable D call. V was trimmed by 6 bases and J by 4 bases, leaving 12 bases between them. The CDR3 consists of 13 residues. Per the germline V gene, CDR1 is MNHEY and CDR2 is SVGAGI. The CDR3 loop is CASRSGGSYGYTF. The CDR3 bases are TGTGCCAGCAGGTCCGGAGGAAGCTATGGCTACACCTTC.

The chain recombines TRBV7-2 with TRBJ1-2; D uncertain. Germline values: CDR1 SGHTA, CDR2 FQGNSA. V lost 5 bases and J 4 bases, leaving 11 bases between the germline ends. The CDR3 loop spans 13 amino acids. The CDR3 bases are TGTGCCAGCAGCCGCGACATATCCTATGGCTACACCTTC. Its protein product is CASSRDISYGYTF.

The chain has TRBV5-1 and TRBJ1-5; D gene ambiguous. V lost 0 bases and J lost 4, with 11 bases in between. The CDR3 has 15 amino acids. The germline CDR1 and CDR2 sequences are SGHRS and YFSETQ. CDR3 sequence (DNA): TGCGCCAGCAGCTTGGGCCCCGGCTCGAATCAGCCCCAGCATTTT. Translating it yields CASSLGPGSNQPQHF.

This chain joins TRBV30 and TRBJ2-2; no reliable D call. Deletions cut 2 bases from V and 7 bases from J, with 5 bases between. The length of the CDR3 is 11 residues. Germline V gene lookup returns CDR1 GTSNPN and CDR2 SVGIG (reference sequence). CDR3 amino acids: CAWSRNGELFF. DNA for the CDR3: TGTGCCTGGAGTAGAAACGGGGAGCTGTTTTTT.

V and J are TRBV4-3 and TRBJ1-1; a possible D gene is TRBD1 (5 bases). The CDR3 totals 17 residues. CDR1 LGHNA and CDR2 YSLEER come from the germline V gene. V gave up 0 bases and J gave up 2 bases, with 16 bases separating them. The CDR3 spells CASSQEGKAGRNTEAFF. DNA of the CDR3: TGCGCCAGCAGCCAAGAGGGAAAGGCAGGGCGAAACACTGAAGCTTTCTTT.

The chain has TRBV7-9 and TRBJ1-5; possibly TRBD1 for D (5 bases). Trimming shortened V by 5 bases and J by 4 bases, and 12 bases separated the two germline ends. The CDR3 contains 14 residues. Germline V lookup: CDR1 SEHNR, CDR2 FQNEAQ (reference sequence). This CDR3 is CASSHDSLNQPQHF. In DNA form, the CDR3 reads TGTGCCAGCAGCCATGACAGCTTAAATCAGCCCCAGCATTTT.

The chain has TRBV9 and TRBJ2-5, with D perhaps matching TRBD2 (6 bases). CDR3 length: 15 residues. In germline, CDR1 is SGDLS, CDR2 YYNGEE. V lost 3 bases to trimming and J lost 4 bases, with 16 bases between them. The CDR3 loop is CASSAVGGAVETQYF. As DNA, the CDR3 is TGTGCCAGCAGCGCCGTAGGAGGGGCGGTAGAGACCCAGTACTTC.

The chain is built from TRBV7-8 and TRBJ2-5; weak D call: TRBD1 (6 bases). Germline V gene sequence: CDR1 SGHVS, CDR2 FQNEAQ. CDR3 length: 12 residues. Deletions cut 5 bases from V and 9 bases from J, with 13 bases between. The CDR3: CASSLGAHAQYF. The DNA for the CDR3 is TGTGCCAGCAGCCTGGGGGCCCATGCCCAGTACTTC. Variable domain in full (rest from reference TRBV7-8 and TRBJ2-5): GAGVSQSPRYKVAKRGQDVALRCDPISGHVSLFWYQQALGQGPEFLTYFQNEAQLDKSGLPSDRFFAERPEGSVSTLKIQRTQQEDSAVYLCASSLGAHAQYFGPGTRLLVL.

This clone was seen a handful of times. This CDR3 is also generated by other DNA sequences in the sample. This chain joins TRBV28 and TRBJ1-5; D is undetermined. Trimming stripped 5 bases from V and 4 bases from J, with 3 bases between. The CDR3 contains 11 residues. Per germline, CDR1 MDHEN and CDR2 SYDVKM. This CDR3 reads CASSGNQPQHF. The CDR3 DNA is TGTGCCAGCAGTGGAAATCAGCCCCAGCATTTT.

The chain links TRBV10-2 to TRBJ2-1; D might be TRBD1 or TRBD2, each matching 5 bases. Looked up from germline, CDR1 is WSHSY and CDR2 is SAAADI. This CDR3 is built from 14 residues. V was trimmed by 7 bases and J by 9 bases, leaving 19 bases between them. DNA of the CDR3: TGCGCCAGCACCACAGTGAACCTGGGGGTTGAGCAGTTCTTC. It yields the protein CASTTVNLGVEQFF.

The count of this clone is one. The chain recombines TRBV7-4 with TRBJ1-1, with D unclear. The CDR3 has 16 residues. The V gene lost 2 bases and the J gene lost 4 bases, with 17 bases spanning the gap. Germline V lookup: CDR1 SGHVT, CDR2 SQSDAQ. The CDR3 DNA follows: TGTGCCAGCAGCTTAATGGCCGGGGAGGGTCGCACTGAAGCTTTCTTT. Translation: CASSLMAGEGRTEAFF.

CDR3 protein: CASRPGQRYTEAFF. CDR3 in DNA: TGCGCCAGCAGACCGGGGCAAAGGTACACTGAAGCTTTCTTT. V is TRBV10-2 and J is TRBJ1-1, with a tentative D call TRBD1 (5 bases). Germline V CDR1 and CDR2: WSHSY, SAAADI. The CDR3 sequence is 14 residues long. The ends were cut back, 6 bases at V and 3 bases at J, with 14 bases in the middle.